This T cell receptor beta chain was obtained from a study of identical twins. TCRdb redid the calling of the 5' RACE reads with MiXCR, one entry per CDR3 protein. This table holds about 1.7 million distinct CDR3 sequences, under 35% found once. This CDR3 comprises 16 residues. With V trimmed by 0 bases and J by 8 bases, 9 bases remained unmatched. Germline V CDR1 and CDR2: MNHEY, SVGAGI. The source material was cord blood. The origin of this receptor is a newborn girl in good health. This chain connects TRBV6-5 to TRBJ2-3; 9 positions match TRBD2. The CDR3, as DNA: TGTGCCAGCAGTTACTCGGTAGCGGGAGAGATAGGTACGCAGTATTTT. Residues: CASSYSVAGEIGTQYF.